This TCR beta chain appears in the sequencing data of a study of shared clonotypes between healthy human individuals. Trimming took 6 bases from V and 5 from J; bases not matched to a gene: 8. Germline V gene sequence: CDR1 MNHNS, CDR2 SASEGT. CDR3 length equals 16 residues. The protocol was immunoSEQ multiplex PCR, while the TCRdb copy is restricted to in-frame clones and leaves out a portion. The sample lists some 550,000 clones; around 97% were seen once. The clonotype originates from a woman aged 25 to 39 in good health. J is TRBJ2-1 and V is TRBV6-1; 12 bases align to TRBD2. Sequencing was carried out using naive CD4+ T cells sorted from blood. The subset was: CD45RA+ positively selected. DNA of the CDR3: TGTGCCAGCAGGGAACCGGGACTAGCGGGCCACAATGAGCAGTTCTTC. It specifies CASREPGLAGHNEQFF.